The present entry profiles one TCR beta chain with its context. This clone was seen more than once but under ten times. Its antigen target is currently unknown. No quality values exist for individual bases; no much larger clone is one base distant. The data were taken from a study of blood T cell repertoires in COVID-19 (dated by TCRdb to the early 2020s). General notes on the study: The collaborator samples originated in the United States, Italy and Spain and spanned the acute and convalescent phases of COVID-19. The prospective study material was composed of cDNA or gDNA derived from T cells, B-cell-depleted T cells, or PBMCs. Subjects who had been exposed to COVID-19, were actively infected with it, or had recovered from it provided the deeply sampled blood TCRbeta repertoires that made up the dataset. The repertoires were released in a freely available public database intended as a resource for research on the immune response to SARS-CoV-2. Samples were obtained from the ongoing ImmuneRACE study (first 160 participants) and from over 1,000 subjects provided by 6 global collaborators. A de-identified subject ID, COVID-19 status, age in years and sex were almost always included in the sample metadata. Where available, HLA class I and class II types were taken from metadata supplied by the sample provider and were not determined by assay-based typing.

On the study overall, not on this receptor specifically: The amount of clinical and demographic metadata varied by source and participant and was provided uncurated.

TCRbeta CDR3 regions were amplified from genomic DNA by means of the immunoSEQ Assay, a bias-controlled multiplex PCR. On the study's bioinformatics: Nucleated cell counts per sample were estimated from amplification of reference gene primers within the assay. To quantify the absolute abundance of each unique TCRbeta CDR3 rearrangement, sequence reads were collapsed and filtered. For each sample, productive Simpson clonality was calculated as the square root of Simpson's diversity index over productive rearrangements. TCRdb re-hosts the immuneACCESS table, in-frame sequences only. Its copies lack some clones; in the studies checked, an unresolved V gene accounts for under half of them, and the cause for the rest is not known. V and J calls and clone size follow that table, whereas D and trimming were derived from the DNA. The sample table holds about 150,000 clones, of which around 82% were seen once. The top ten clones comprise 4% to 4.5% of the sample.

The collaborating institutions used their own protocols to collect whole blood in K2EDTA tubes. Collaborator samples were shipped for TCRbeta analysis as frozen whole blood, isolated PBMCs, or DNA extracted from either sample type. V is clipped by 4 bases and J by 4 bases, and the sequence between their germline boundaries is 10 bases long. The CDR3 goes from the cysteine to the phenylalanine over 14 residues. CDR3 DNA only is kept here, 42 bases in frame from base 1. CDR1 and CDR2 are drawn from the germline V gene (reference sequence): SEHNR, FQNEAQ. The material sequenced was peripheral blood. This TCR was recovered from a man aged 55 to 70 with acute or convalescent COVID-19. The V gene is TRBV7-9 and the J gene is TRBJ2-2; the D gene is unclear. In nucleotides, the sequence is TGTGCCAGCAGCTCCCGAGGAATCACCGGGGAGCTGTTTTTT. The resulting protein is CASSSRGITGELFF.